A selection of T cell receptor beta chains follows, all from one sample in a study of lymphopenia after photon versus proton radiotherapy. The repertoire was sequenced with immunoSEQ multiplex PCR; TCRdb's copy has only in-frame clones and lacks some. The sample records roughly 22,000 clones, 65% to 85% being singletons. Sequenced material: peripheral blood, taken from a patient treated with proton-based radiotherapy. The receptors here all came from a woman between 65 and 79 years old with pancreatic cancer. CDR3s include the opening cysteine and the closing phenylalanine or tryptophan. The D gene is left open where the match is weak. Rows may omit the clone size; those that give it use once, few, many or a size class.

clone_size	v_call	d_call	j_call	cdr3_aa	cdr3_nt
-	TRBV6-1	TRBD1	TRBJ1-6	CASREKTGLGSPLHF	TGTGCCAGCAGGGAGAAGACAGGGCTCGGGTCACCCCTCCACTTT
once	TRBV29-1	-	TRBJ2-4	CSVGGSGNIQYF	TGCAGCGTTGGAGGGAGTGGGAACATTCAGTACTTC
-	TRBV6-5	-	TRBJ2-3	CASSYSGQPRTDTQYF	TGTGCCAGCAGTTACTCTGGTCAGCCCCGCACAGATACGCAGTATTTT
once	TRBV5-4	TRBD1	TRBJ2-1	CASSLSTGVGYNEQFF	TGTGCCAGCAGCTTGTCGACAGGGGTCGGGTACAATGAGCAGTTCTTC
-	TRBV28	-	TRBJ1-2	CASSRDLSTYGYTF	TGTGCCAGCAGTCGGGACCTAAGTACCTATGGCTACACCTTC
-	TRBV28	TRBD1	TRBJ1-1	CASGSLKGAGNTEAFF	TGTGCCAGCGGGTCCCTAAAGGGGGCCGGGAACACTGAAGCTTTCTTT
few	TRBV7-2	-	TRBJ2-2	CASSFGYTGELFF	TGTGCCAGCAGCTTCGGATACACCGGGGAGCTGTTTTTT
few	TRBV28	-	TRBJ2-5	CATSGGGRETQYF	TGTGCCACCTCGGGAGGGGGCCGAGAGACCCAGTACTTC
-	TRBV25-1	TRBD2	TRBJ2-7	CASSPISGGRPYEQYF	TGTGCCAGCAGCCCAATTAGCGGGGGGAGACCCTACGAGCAGTACTTC
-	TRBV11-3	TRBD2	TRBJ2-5	CASSLHLELAGGETQYF	TGTGCCAGCAGCCTCCACCTCGAACTAGCGGGAGGAGAGACCCAGTACTTC
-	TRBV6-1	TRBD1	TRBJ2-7	CASIQSQGAPYEQYF	TGTGCCAGCATTCAGTCACAGGGGGCTCCGTACGAGCAGTACTTC
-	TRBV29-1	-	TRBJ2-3	CSVAAASRLRTDTQYF	TGCAGCGTTGCCGCGGCTAGCAGGCTCCGCACAGATACGCAGTATTTT
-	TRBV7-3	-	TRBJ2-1	CASSPSYDNEQFF	TGTGCCAGCAGCCCCTCCTACGACAATGAGCAGTTCTTC
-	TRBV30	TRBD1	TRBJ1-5	CAWKPGGVNNQPQHF	TGTGCCTGGAAACCAGGGGGAGTGAACAATCAGCCCCAGCATTTT
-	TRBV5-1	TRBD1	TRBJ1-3	CASSWGQGASGNTIYF	TGCGCCAGCAGCTGGGGACAGGGGGCCTCTGGAAACACCATATATTTT
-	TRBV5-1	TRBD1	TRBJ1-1	CASSPGQGWMNTEAFF	TGCGCCAGCAGCCCGGGACAGGGATGGATGAACACTGAAGCTTTCTTT
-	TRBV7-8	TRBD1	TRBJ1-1	CASSLTDRGREAFF	TGTGCCAGCAGCTTAACTGACAGGGGCCGGGAAGCTTTCTTT
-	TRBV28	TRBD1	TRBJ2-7	CASSLMGGQGYEQYF	TGTGCCAGCAGTTTAATGGGGGGACAGGGCTACGAGCAGTACTTC
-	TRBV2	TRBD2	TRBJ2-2	CASRATSGSPGELFF	TGTGCCAGCAGGGCCACTAGCGGGAGCCCCGGGGAGCTGTTTTTT
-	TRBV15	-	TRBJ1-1	CATSREGSTLLEAFF	TGTGCCACCAGCCGAGAGGGGTCCACCCTACTTGAAGCTTTCTTT
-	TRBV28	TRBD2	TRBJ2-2	CASSLGSAGAGELFF	TGTGCCAGCAGTTTAGGGTCCGCGGGAGCTGGGGAGCTGTTTTTT
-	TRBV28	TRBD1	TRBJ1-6	CASSGKGQRMSSYNSPLHF	TGTGCCAGCAGTGGGAAGGGACAGCGTATGAGCTCCTATAATTCACCCCTCCACTTT